A single sample gave rise to the 29 T cell receptor beta chains below, sequenced in a study of intratumoral heterogeneity in liver cancer. Using immunoSEQ multiplex PCR, the repertoire was profiled, and TCRdb retains in-frame clones only, with some absent. The table includes 5,000 to 7,500 clones, 60% to 75% detected once. The hepatocellular carcinoma nodule was sampled at distinct, geographically separated regions. The specimen comprised tumor tissue, sampled before any cancer treatment. The receptor source for this set is a woman between 70 and 85 years old with hepatocellular carcinoma.

The chain recombines TRBV7-8 with TRBJ2-7, with TRBD1 matching 8 bases. J was trimmed by 11 bases and V by 5 bases; bases with no gene match: 5. The CDR3 is 11 residues long. Per the germline V gene, CDR1 is SGHVS and CDR2 is FQNEAQ. The CDR3 reads CASSRTGMKYF. CDR3 in DNA: TGTGCCAGCAGCCGGACAGGGATGAAGTACTTC.

The chain has TRBV6-1 and TRBJ1-5; D is perhaps TRBD1 (5 bases). From germline, CDR1 is MNHNS and CDR2 SASEGT. Trimming left V 5 bases short and J 2 bases short, with 16 bases between. This CDR3 is 16 amino acids long. Here the CDR3 DNA reads TGTGCCAGCAGTAAAGTGGGGCCGGGGGGCAATCAGCCCCAGCATTTT. Translated: CASSKVGPGGNQPQHF.

This chain connects TRBV7-2 to TRBJ2-5; possibly TRBD1 or TRBD2 for D (5 bases each). The CDR3 runs 19 residues. Germline lookup yields CDR1 SGHTA and CDR2 FQGNSA. V lost 1 base and J 5 bases, leaving 26 bases between the germline ends. Written as DNA, the CDR3 is TGTGCCAGCAGCTTAGATGAATCCAGGAATGGACTCTGGGGGGAGACCCAGTACTTC. It codes for CASSLDESRNGLWGETQYF. Full variable domain (remainder filled in from reference TRBV7-2 and TRBJ2-5): GAGVSQSPSNKVTEKGKDVELRCDPISGHTALYWYRQSLGQGLEFLIYFQGNSAPDKSGLPSDRFSAERTGGSVSTLTIQRTQQEDSAVYLCASSLDESRNGLWGETQYFGPGTRLLVL.

The chain recombines TRBV11-3 with TRBJ2-2; 9 bases map to TRBD2. CDR3 length equals 15 residues. Germline V gives CDR1 SGHNT, CDR2 YENEEA. Losses at the gene ends were 5 bases for V and 6 bases for J; bases not matched to a gene: 7. CDR3 amino acids: CASSPSGASAGELFF. CDR3 nucleotides: TGTGCCAGCAGCCCTAGCGGGGCATCAGCCGGGGAGCTGTTTTTT.

The CDR3 here is CASRQGTSGNTIYF. The CDR3 nucleotides read TGTGCCAGCAGACAGGGTACCTCTGGAAACACCATATATTTT. The chain is built from TRBV2 and TRBJ1-3; possibly TRBD1 for D (6 bases). Germline CDR1 SNHLY, CDR2 FYNNEI. V was pared by 6 bases and J by 0 bases, with 9 bases between. The CDR3 has 14 amino acids.

The genes are TRBV9 and TRBJ2-7; weak D call: TRBD1 (7 bases). This CDR3 spans 18 amino acids. CDR1 is SGDLS and CDR2 is YYNGEE in the germline V gene. Trimming took 3 bases from V and 0 from J, leaving 22 bases between them. The CDR3 is CASSEGALSGVHSYEQYF. As DNA, the CDR3 is TGTGCCAGCAGCGAGGGGGCCCTTAGCGGAGTCCACTCCTACGAGCAGTACTTC.

This clone was recorded only once. The CDR3: CASGAYEQYF. The CDR3, as DNA: TGTGCCAGCGGTGCCTACGAGCAGTACTTC. The chain couples TRBV28 to TRBJ2-7; no clear D. V lost 8 bases and J 2 bases, leaving 4 bases between the germline ends. The CDR3 runs 10 residues. CDR1 and CDR2 from the germline V gene are MDHEN and SYDVKM.

The chain is built from TRBV27 and TRBJ2-1; TRBD2 agrees at 12 bases. The germline gives CDR1 MNHEY, CDR2 SMNVEV (reference sequence). V was pared by 4 bases and J by 7 bases, with 5 bases of the junction left unmatched. The CDR3 contains 15 residues. The CDR3 DNA sequence: TGTGCCAGCAGTTCACCTAGCGGGAGGGGGAATGAGCAGTTCTTC. Its translation is CASSSPSGRGNEQFF.

The table lists this clone with a few counts. This sequence joins TRBV28 and TRBJ1-1; D is unresolved. Looked up from germline, CDR1 is MDHEN and CDR2 is SYDVKM. Trimming removed 5 bases at V and 0 bases at J, with 13 bases between. The CDR3 extends over 15 amino acids. CDR3 sequence reads: CASSPPRSMNTEAFF. DNA of the CDR3: TGTGCCAGCAGTCCCCCGCGGAGCATGAACACTGAAGCTTTCTTT.

This clone showed up just a few times. V is TRBV4-2 and J is TRBJ2-1, with TRBD2 identical over 10 bases. There are 16 residues in the CDR3. The J segment lost 1 base and the V segment lost 0 bases, leaving 0 bases of the junction unmatched. Germline V lookup: CDR1 LGHNA, CDR2 YNFKEQ. The CDR3 loop reads CASSQELAGSYNEQFF. The CDR3 DNA sequence: TGTGCCAGCAGCCAAGAACTAGCGGGGTCCTACAATGAGCAGTTCTTC.

In DNA, the CDR3 is TGTGCCAGCAGTTACTCTGGCAGCCAAGAGACCCAGTACTTC. It specifies CASSYSGSQETQYF. The V call is TRBV6-6, the J call TRBJ2-5; D gene uncertain. This CDR3 contains 14 residues. Germline CDR1 is MNHNY and CDR2 is SVGAGI (reference sequence). The V and J ends lost 0 bases and 1 base respectively, with 6 bases between them.

The V gene is TRBV5-4, the J gene TRBJ1-2; the D is unclear. V was trimmed by 0 bases and J by 6 bases, leaving 6 bases between them. Germline loops: CDR1 SGHNT, CDR2 YYREEE (reference sequence). This CDR3 comprises 12 residues. CDR3 residues: CASSLAGDGYTF. The DNA for the CDR3 is TGTGCCAGCAGCTTGGCCGGGGATGGCTACACCTTC.

CDR3 bases: TGTGCCAGCAGCCTTCTAGCGGGAGGGTACAATGAGCAGTTCTTC. This encodes CASSLLAGGYNEQFF. V is TRBV6-4 and J is TRBJ2-1; 12 bases line up with TRBD2. The V gene end was trimmed by 6 bases and the J gene end by 4 bases; junction bases not matched to a gene: 4. Germline V CDR1 and CDR2: MRHNA, SNTAGT. This CDR3 has 15 residues.

The chain couples TRBV7-9 to TRBJ2-3; a possible D gene is TRBD1 (5 bases). The CDR3 sequence is 15 residues long. Trimming pared 5 bases from V and 0 bases from J, leaving 12 bases between. Germline CDR1 reads SEHNR; CDR2 reads FQNEAQ (reference sequence). CDR3: CASSPDKYSTDTQYF. The CDR3 region has the DNA TGTGCCAGCAGCCCGGACAAGTATAGCACAGATACGCAGTATTTT.

The chain combines TRBV6-5 with TRBJ2-1; tentative D call: TRBD1 (6 bases). V lost 6 bases to trimming and J lost 6 bases, with 15 bases between them. There are 14 residues in the CDR3. Germline lookup yields CDR1 MNHEY and CDR2 SVGAGI. In DNA, the CDR3 is TGTGCCAGCAGCCTTGGGGGCTCGAGCAATGAGCAGTTCTTC. Translated: CASSLGGSSNEQFF.

DNA for the CDR3: TGTGCCAGCAGTTTACACAGGGAAGGCTCCGGGGAGCTGTTTTTT. Translating it yields CASSLHREGSGELFF. The J gene is TRBJ2-2, the V gene TRBV28; D is possibly TRBD1 (6 bases). The germline V gene has CDR1 MDHEN and CDR2 SYDVKM. The CDR3 consists of 15 residues. Trimming took off 2 bases at V and 6 bases at J, with 13 bases between the two ends.

This sequence joins TRBV6-5 and TRBJ2-2; weak D call: TRBD1 (6 bases). This CDR3 is 15 amino acids long. Trimming removed 2 bases at V and 4 bases at J, with 11 bases between. In germline, CDR1 is MNHEY, CDR2 SVGAGI. The CDR3 protein is CASSYENRATGELFF. The CDR3, as DNA: TGTGCCAGCAGTTACGAAAACAGGGCCACCGGGGAGCTGTTTTTT.

This chain links TRBV20-1 with TRBJ2-4; D not resolved. V lost 3 bases and J 2 bases, leaving 8 bases between the germline ends. The CDR3 is 13 residues long. Germline V gene lookup returns CDR1 DFQATT and CDR2 SNEGSKA (reference sequence). The CDR3 loop reads CSASWGSKNIQYF. Here the CDR3 DNA reads TGCAGTGCTAGTTGGGGATCCAAAAACATTCAGTACTTC.

The V call is TRBV6-5, the J call TRBJ1-1; D gene unclear. The CDR3 is 15 residues long. Germline V gene sequence: CDR1 MNHEY, CDR2 SVGAGI. Trimming took off 2 bases at V and 4 bases at J, with 14 bases between the two ends. CDR3 in amino acids: CASSYGWRGSTEAFF. The CDR3, as DNA: TGTGCCAGCAGTTACGGGTGGCGGGGATCCACTGAAGCTTTCTTT.

V usage is TRBV7-9 and J usage is TRBJ1-4; D is unclear. Germline V CDR1 and CDR2: SEHNR, FQNEAQ (reference sequence). The CDR3 runs 14 residues. V lost 5 bases and J lost 3, with 10 bases in between. For the CDR3, the DNA is TGTGCCAGCAGCCTCGGGGTCTCTAATGAAAAACTGTTTTTT. It codes for CASSLGVSNEKLFF.

The chain has TRBV6-2 or TRBV6-3 and TRBJ1-3; 7 bases are a match to TRBD1. Germline V gives CDR1 MNHEY, CDR2 SVGEGT. The CDR3 sequence is 18 residues long. Trimming at V came to 6 bases and at J to 0 bases, leaving 14 bases not matched to a gene. The CDR3, as DNA: TGTGCCAGCAGCCTACGCCCCGGACAGGCGGCCTCTGGAAACACCATATATTTT. It translates to CASSLRPGQAASGNTIYF.

This sequence joins TRBV4-1 and TRBJ2-7, with 8 bases lining up with TRBD1. Germline values: CDR1 MGHRA, CDR2 YSYEKL. The V and J ends lost 1 base and 3 bases, in that order; junction bases with no gene match: 2. This CDR3 has 14 residues. This chain's CDR3 is CASSQVRGHYEQYF. DNA of the CDR3: TGCGCCAGCAGCCAAGTCAGGGGGCACTACGAGCAGTACTTC.

In its sample, this clone is medium-sized. The rearrangement uses TRBV4-2 and TRBJ1-5; D call uncertain. This CDR3 has 13 amino acids. The germline V gene has CDR1 LGHNA and CDR2 YNFKEQ. V shed 5 bases and J shed 2 bases, with 7 bases lying between them. CDR3 residues: CASSVGGNQPQHF. The CDR3 coding sequence is TGTGCCAGCAGCGTCGGTGGCAATCAGCCCCAGCATTTT.

The sample holds a few counts of this clone. The V gene is TRBV6-5, the J gene TRBJ1-2; 9 bases are shared with TRBD1. The J segment lost 2 bases and the V segment lost 1 base, leaving 2 bases of the junction unmatched. The germline V gene encodes CDR1 MNHEY and CDR2 SVGAGI. This CDR3 is built from 15 residues. CDR3 loop: CASSYYGTGNYGYTF. In DNA form, the CDR3 reads TGTGCCAGCAGTTACTACGGGACAGGGAACTATGGCTACACCTTC.

This chain uses TRBV27 with TRBJ2-2; D remains ambiguous. The CDR3 sequence is 14 residues long. V was clipped by 4 bases and J by 4 bases, with 10 bases between them. Per the germline V gene, CDR1 is MNHEY and CDR2 is SMNVEV (reference sequence). The CDR3 region is CASSSLWGTGELFF. The CDR3, as DNA: TGTGCCAGCAGTTCCCTGTGGGGCACCGGGGAGCTGTTTTTT.

This clone was seen a few times. V usage is TRBV4-1 and J usage is TRBJ2-2; TRBD2 agrees at 8 bases. J was trimmed by 3 bases and V by 3 bases; bases with no gene match: 0. CDR1 is MGHRA and CDR2 is YSYEKL in the germline V gene. The CDR3 extends over 14 amino acids. CDR3 sequence: CASSQTSDTGELFF. DNA of the CDR3: TGCGCCAGCAGCCAGACTAGCGACACCGGGGAGCTGTTTTTT.

In its sample, this clone was seen a few times. The rearrangement uses TRBV7-2 and TRBJ1-5; D is undetermined. The V and J ends lost 2 bases and 7 bases respectively, with 15 bases between them. Germline loops: CDR1 SGHTA, CDR2 FQGNSA. This CDR3 is built from 15 residues. This chain's CDR3 is CASSLSAGLGQPQHF. CDR3 DNA: TGTGCCAGCAGCTTATCCGCCGGGCTTGGACAGCCCCAGCATTTT.

This chain joins TRBV5-1 and TRBJ2-2; 7 bases map to TRBD2. Germline V gene data show CDR1 as SGHRS and CDR2 as YFSETQ. The length of the CDR3 is 14 residues. V gave up 0 bases and J gave up 8 bases; unmatched junction bases: 4. CDR3 sequence: CASSLELAQGELFF. The CDR3 bases are TGCGCCAGCAGCTTGGAACTAGCGCAGGGGGAGCTGTTTTTT. The full variable domain, completed using reference TRBV5-1 and TRBJ2-2, is KAGVTQTPRYLIKTRGQQVTLSCSPISGHRSVSWYQQTPGQGLQFLFEYFSETQRNKGNFPGRFSGRQFSNSRSEMNVSTLELGDSALYLCASSLELAQGELFFGEGSRLTVL.

This clone has just one count. V usage is TRBV5-1 and J usage is TRBJ2-1, with 9 nucleotides matching TRBD2. The CDR3 runs 19 residues. Germline trimming cut 0 bases from V and 0 bases from J; bases unmatched to any gene: 10. Germline values: CDR1 SGHRS, CDR2 YFSETQ. CDR3 residues: CASSLGLADYFSSYNEQFF. The CDR3 DNA follows: TGCGCCAGCAGCTTGGGACTAGCGGACTACTTCAGCTCCTACAATGAGCAGTTCTTC. The full variable domain, completed using reference TRBV5-1 and TRBJ2-1, is KAGVTQTPRYLIKTRGQQVTLSCSPISGHRSVSWYQQTPGQGLQFLFEYFSETQRNKGNFPGRFSGRQFSNSRSEMNVSTLELGDSALYLCASSLGLADYFSSYNEQFFGPGTRLTVL.